Each of the 24 T cell receptor beta chains below was sequenced from the same sample in a study of identical twins. TCRdb ran MiXCR on the 5' RACE reads and lists one entry per CDR3 protein. The table records approximately 670,000 distinct CDR3 sequences, around 6% of them present only once. Input material: naive T cells sorted from blood. These receptors were obtained from a young man in good health.

This clonotype was detected only a few times. The V call is TRBV27, the J call TRBJ2-7, with TRBD2 identical over 11 bases. The V gene end was trimmed by 6 bases and the J gene end by 3 bases; junction bases not matched to a gene: 7. This CDR3 is 15 amino acids long. Germline CDR1 and CDR2: MNHEY and SMNVEV (reference sequence). The CDR3 DNA is TGTGCCAGCAGGGTCCTAGCGGGAGGTAACTACGAGCAGTACTTC. Protein sequence: CASRVLAGGNYEQYF.

The sample holds many counts of this clonotype. A read error may produce the germline difference seen at one junction end. The chain combines TRBV12-3 or TRBV12-4 with TRBJ2-3, with 11 positions matching TRBD2. The CDR3 consists of 12 residues. The CDR3 protein is CASSSSGRLLDF. CDR3 in DNA: TGTGCCAGCAGCTCTAGCGGGAGGCTTTTAGATTTT.

The CDR3 DNA is TGTGCCAGCAGCTTAGCCTGGCGGACAGGGGACCACGAGCAGTACTTC. It encodes CASSLAWRTGDHEQYF. The chain links TRBV7-2 to TRBJ2-7; TRBD1 agrees at 9 bases. Germline values: CDR1 SGHTA, CDR2 FQGNSA. The CDR3 runs 16 residues. The trim removed 0 bases at V and 5 bases at J, leaving 8 bases unmatched.

This clonotype was seen repeatedly, ten times or more. The J gene is TRBJ2-5, the V gene TRBV12-3 or TRBV12-4, with D unclear. Deletions cut 2 bases from V and 3 bases from J, with 4 bases between. This CDR3 comprises 12 residues. CDR3 coding DNA: TGTGCCAGCAGTTTAACTAAAGAGACCCAGTACTTC. Its protein product is CASSLTKETQYF.

The chain carries TRBV24-1 and TRBJ2-1; TRBD2 agrees at 14 bases. CDR1 and CDR2 from the germline V gene are KGHDR and SFDVKD. The V gene end was trimmed by 3 bases and the J gene end by 7 bases; junction bases not matched to a gene: 4. The CDR3 runs 16 residues. The CDR3 reads CATSDRLAGGRNEQFF. The CDR3 nucleotides read TGTGCCACCAGTGATCGACTAGCGGGAGGGCGGAATGAGCAGTTCTTC.

At least ten counts were recorded for this clonotype. V usage is TRBV5-6 and J usage is TRBJ2-5, with D tentatively TRBD1 (5 bases). V gave up 0 bases and J gave up 5 bases, with 11 bases separating them. The length of the CDR3 is 14 residues. Germline V gene data show CDR1 as SGHDT and CDR2 as YYEEEE. The CDR3 DNA follows: TGTGCCAGCAGCTTGGTCCAGGGTGTGGAGACCCAGTACTTC. This gives the protein CASSLVQGVETQYF.

The V gene is TRBV6-2 or TRBV6-3, the J gene TRBJ2-7; D tentatively fits TRBD1 or TRBD2 (6 bases each). Trimming left V 5 bases short and J 7 bases short, with 18 bases between. The CDR3 is 14 residues long. From germline, CDR1 is MNHEY and CDR2 SVGEGT. In DNA form, the CDR3 reads TGTGCCAGCAGTCCCCCTTCGACAGGAGGGGAGCAGTACTTC. It yields the protein CASSPPSTGGEQYF.

This clonotype occurred a few times. The junction shows a germline mismatch at one end, possibly a read error. The chain combines TRBV11-2 with TRBJ2-3, with D possibly matching TRBD2 (5 bases). This CDR3 has 12 amino acids. Germline assignment: CDR1 SGHAT and CDR2 FQNNGV. CDR3 bases: TGTGCCAGCAGCTTGAGGCCAGCGGAGCAGAATTTT. Its protein is CASSLRPAEQNF.

The rearrangement uses TRBV20-1 and TRBJ2-3; 8 nucleotides agree with TRBD2. V gave up 2 bases and J gave up 3 bases; unmatched junction bases: 7. Germline V lookup: CDR1 DFQATT, CDR2 SNEGSKA (reference sequence). This CDR3 contains 15 residues. CDR3 region: CSARFRTSSTDTQYF. The CDR3 DNA follows: TGCAGTGCTAGATTCCGGACTAGCTCTACAGATACGCAGTATTTT.

The chain recombines TRBV7-2 with TRBJ1-2; 8 positions match TRBD1. Germline V gene data show CDR1 as SGHTA and CDR2 as FQGNSA. V lost 5 bases, J lost 8 bases, and 7 bases stayed unmatched. The CDR3 consists of 13 residues. CDR3 nucleotide sequence: TGTGCCAGCAGCGAAAGGACAGGGAGAGGCTACACCTTC. Residues: CASSERTGRGYTF.

This clonotype was detected ten times or more. The V call is TRBV12-3 or TRBV12-4, the J call TRBJ1-2; no definite D call. The CDR3 has 13 amino acids. V dropped 6 bases and J dropped 4 bases, with 12 bases sitting between them. The DNA for the CDR3 is TGTGCCAGCAGCCCGGACGCAATCTATGGCTACACCTTC. Translating gives CASSPDAIYGYTF.

The chain couples TRBV12-3 or TRBV12-4 to TRBJ2-3; 9 positions match TRBD1. This CDR3 has 14 amino acids. V gave up 7 bases and J gave up 2 bases; unmatched junction bases: 4. In DNA form, the CDR3 reads TGTGCCAGCAATGGACAGGGGCACACAGATACGCAGTATTTT. Translated, it gives CASNGQGHTDTQYF.

In its sample, this clonotype was seen a few times. This chain joins TRBV20-1 and TRBJ2-1; 7 bases are a match to TRBD1. Germline assignment: CDR1 DFQATT and CDR2 SNEGSKA (reference sequence). The V and J ends lost 3 bases and 2 bases, in that order; junction bases with no gene match: 7. The length of the CDR3 is 15 residues. This chain's CDR3 is CSARARDSPYNEQFF. In DNA form, the CDR3 reads TGCAGTGCTAGGGCCCGGGACAGTCCCTACAATGAGCAGTTCTTC.

This chain links TRBV12-3 or TRBV12-4 with TRBJ2-2; 13 bases are shared with TRBD2. Germline trimming cut 6 bases from V and 4 bases from J; bases unmatched to any gene: 8. The CDR3 is 17 residues long. CDR3 region: CASSLGLAGAGTGELFF. CDR3 nucleotides: TGTGCCAGCAGCCTAGGACTAGCGGGAGCGGGCACCGGGGAGCTGTTTTTT.

The V and J genes are TRBV7-3 and TRBJ2-1, with 7 bases that match TRBD1. The germline gives CDR1 SGHTA, CDR2 FQGTGA. The junction had 13 bases not matched to a gene; V was cut back by 5 bases and J by 15 bases. The CDR3 is 13 amino acids. CDR3 DNA: TGTGCCAGCAGCGGCACAGGGGAAGGGAGAGCGTTCTTC. It is translated as CASSGTGEGRAFF.

The chain joins TRBV7-8 to TRBJ1-1, with D perhaps TRBD1 (5 bases). Per germline, CDR1 SGHVS and CDR2 FQNEAQ. This CDR3 contains 16 residues. The germline V and J ends were trimmed by 1 base and 0 bases, with 12 bases remaining between them. DNA of the CDR3: TGTGCCAGCAGCTTAGAGGGGAGGGCCGTGAACACTGAAGCTTTCTTT. Amino acid sequence: CASSLEGRAVNTEAFF. Filled out from reference TRBV7-8 and TRBJ1-1, the complete variable domain reads GAGVSQSPRYKVAKRGQDVALRCDPISGHVSLFWYQQALGQGPEFLTYFQNEAQLDKSGLPSDRFFAERPEGSVSTLKIQRTQQEDSAVYLCASSLEGRAVNTEAFFGQGTRLTVV.

This clonotype was counted once. V is TRBV7-9 and J is TRBJ2-1; 9 nucleotides match TRBD2. The CDR3 extends over 17 amino acids. The germline V gene has CDR1 SEHNR and CDR2 FQNEAQ (reference sequence). The trim removed 7 bases at V and 7 bases at J, leaving 17 bases unmatched. CDR3 in amino acids: CASIPVGGRVFLNEQFF. As DNA, the CDR3 is TGTGCCAGCATCCCGGTCGGCGGGAGGGTATTCCTAAATGAGCAGTTCTTC.

This rearrangement joins TRBV5-5 to TRBJ2-2; D is unresolved. There are 14 residues in the CDR3. Trimming took 1 base from V and 3 from J, leaving 7 bases between them. Germline assignment: CDR1 SGHKS and CDR2 YYEKEE (reference sequence). The CDR3 DNA reads TGTGCCAGCAGCTTGATAGCCGACACCGGGGAGCTGTTTTTT. This gives the protein CASSLIADTGELFF.

There are many counts of this clonotype. This chain joins TRBV20-1 and TRBJ2-3, with D uncertain. Germline lookup yields CDR1 DFQATT and CDR2 SNEGSKA (reference sequence). The CDR3 sequence is 10 residues long. Between the trimmed V and J ends, which lost 4 bases and 5 bases, there was a span of 4 bases. As DNA, the CDR3 is TGCAGTGCTACCGGAGATACGCAGTATTTT. This translates into CSATGDTQYF.

This chain connects TRBV29-1 to TRBJ2-1, with D possibly being TRBD1 or TRBD2 (6 bases each). V was pared by 2 bases and J by 7 bases, with 12 bases between. CDR3 size: 13 residues. CDR1 is SQVTM and CDR2 is ANQGSEA in the germline V gene. CDR3 loop: CSVERGGFNEQFF. In DNA form, the CDR3 reads TGCAGCGTTGAACGAGGGGGGTTTAATGAGCAGTTCTTC.

In this sample, this clonotype turned up many times. The chain has TRBV12-3 or TRBV12-4 and TRBJ2-5; 7 bases are shared with TRBD1. The CDR3 sequence is 14 residues long. V shed 5 bases and J 7 bases; nucleotides not matched to a gene: 10. As DNA, the CDR3 is TGTGCCAGCAGTCCTGCAGGGGGTTACGGGACCCAGTACTTC. Residues: CASSPAGGYGTQYF.

This clonotype came up many times. This chain links TRBV29-1 with TRBJ2-1; possibly TRBD2 for D (5 bases). This CDR3 contains 11 residues. Germline CDR1 reads SQVTM; CDR2 reads ANQGSEA. V dropped 7 bases and J dropped 14 bases, with 18 bases sitting between them. The CDR3 nucleotides are TGCAGCGGGCTGGTAGAGGGATCGGAGTTCTTC. Protein: CSGLVEGSEFF.

V usage is TRBV15 and J usage is TRBJ2-5; the D gene is possibly TRBD1 (8 bases). V gave up 7 bases and J gave up 3 bases, with 12 bases separating them. Germline CDR1 is LNHNV and CDR2 is YYDKDF (reference sequence). This CDR3 region has 13 residues. The CDR3 DNA reads as TGTGCCACCAACACAGGGGGGGAAGAGACCCAGTACTTC. Amino acid sequence: CATNTGGEETQYF.

In its sample, this clonotype was seen a few times. The chain is built from TRBV7-9 and TRBJ1-1; D gene uncertain. Trimming stripped 3 bases from V and 3 bases from J, with 11 bases between. CDR3 length equals 14 residues. The germline gives CDR1 SEHNR, CDR2 FQNEAQ (reference sequence). The CDR3 DNA reads as TGTGCCAGCAGCTTTGTCCGCGTTTACACTGAAGCTTTCTTT. This sequence encodes CASSFVRVYTEAFF.